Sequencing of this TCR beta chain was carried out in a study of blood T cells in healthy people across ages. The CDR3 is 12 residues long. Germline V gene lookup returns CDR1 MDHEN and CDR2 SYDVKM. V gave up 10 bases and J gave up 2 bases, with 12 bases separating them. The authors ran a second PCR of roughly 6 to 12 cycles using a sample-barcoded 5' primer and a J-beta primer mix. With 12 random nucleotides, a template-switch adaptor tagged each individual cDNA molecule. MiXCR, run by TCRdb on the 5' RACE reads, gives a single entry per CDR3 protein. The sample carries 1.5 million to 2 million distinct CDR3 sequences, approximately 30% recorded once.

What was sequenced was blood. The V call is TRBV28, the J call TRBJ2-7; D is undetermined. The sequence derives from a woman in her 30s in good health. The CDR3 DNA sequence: TGTGCCAACAGCCGAAGCCCCTACGAGCAGTACTTC. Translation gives CANSRSPYEQYF. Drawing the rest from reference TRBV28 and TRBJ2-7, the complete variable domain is DVKVTQSSRYLVKRTGEKVFLECVQDMDHENMFWYRQDPGLGLRLIYFSYDVKMKEKGDIPEGYSVSREKKERFSLILESASTNQTSMYLCANSRSPYEQYFGPGTRLTVT.